The 29 T cell receptor beta chains below all came from one sample that was sequenced in a study of neurological immune-mediated disorders. MiXCR, run by TCRdb on the 5' RACE reads, gives a single entry per CDR3 protein. The sample consists of around 47,000 distinct CDR3 sequences, about 13% of them appearing once. The sample consisted of PBMCs. The receptors come from a female donor in good health.

This clonotype was recorded at least ten times. This chain connects TRBV5-1 to TRBJ1-2; tentatively, D is TRBD1 (6 bases). The V gene lost 6 bases and the J gene lost 6 bases, with 15 bases spanning the gap. Germline loops: CDR1 SGHRS, CDR2 YFSETQ. The CDR3 has 13 amino acids. The CDR3, as DNA: TGCGCCAGCAAACAACAGGGCGGGAATGGCTACACCTTC. As protein: CASKQQGGNGYTF.

This clonotype was counted many times. The CDR3 reads CASSFTGLETQYF. CDR3 coding DNA: TGTGCCAGCAGCTTTACAGGGCTAGAGACCCAGTACTTC. The chain links TRBV5-4 to TRBJ2-5, with a possible D match to TRBD1 (6 bases). The germline CDR1 and CDR2 sequences are SGHNT and YYREEE (reference sequence). The ends were cut back, 2 bases at V and 4 bases at J, with 9 bases in the middle. CDR3 size: 13 residues. Drawing the rest from reference TRBV5-4 and TRBJ2-5, the complete variable domain is ETGVTQSPTHLIKTRGQQVTLRCSSQSGHNTVSWYQQALGQGPQFIFQYYREEENGRGNFPPRFSGLQFPNYSSELNVNALELDDSALYLCASSFTGLETQYFGPGTRLLVL.

This clonotype was counted at least ten times. The chain recombines TRBV5-4 with TRBJ1-2, with D tentatively TRBD1 (5 bases). Germline V lookup: CDR1 SGHNT, CDR2 YYREEE (reference sequence). The CDR3 consists of 13 residues. Deletions cut 0 bases from V and 7 bases from J, with 10 bases between. This CDR3 is CASSLEGRGGYTF. CDR3 nucleotides: TGTGCCAGCAGCTTGGAGGGACGGGGTGGCTACACCTTC.

By sample share, this clonotype is large. V gene TRBV7-8 combines with J gene TRBJ1-6; possibly TRBD1 for D (6 bases). The length of the CDR3 is 15 residues. Per the germline V gene, CDR1 is SGHVS and CDR2 is FQNEAQ. Between the trimmed V and J ends, which lost 5 bases and 7 bases, there was a span of 15 bases. The CDR3 here is CASSPYRAGNSPLHF. Here the CDR3 DNA reads TGTGCCAGCAGCCCATACAGGGCGGGGAATTCACCCCTCCACTTT.

This clonotype was found many times. The genes are TRBV5-1 and TRBJ2-1; 9 bases match TRBD2. CDR1 is SGHRS, CDR2 YFSETQ, per germline. The CDR3 spans 15 residues. Trimming removed 2 bases from V and 7 bases from J; junction bases left unmatched: 7. The CDR3 protein is CASSLMGLAGNEQFF. The CDR3 region has the DNA TGCGCCAGCAGCTTAATGGGACTAGCAGGGAATGAGCAGTTCTTC. Full variable domain (missing parts from reference TRBV5-1 and TRBJ2-1): KAGVTQTPRYLIKTRGQQVTLSCSPISGHRSVSWYQQTPGQGLQFLFEYFSETQRNKGNFPGRFSGRQFSNSRSEMNVSTLELGDSALYLCASSLMGLAGNEQFFGPGTRLTVL.

This clonotype was counted many times. The chain combines TRBV7-9 with TRBJ1-5; the D gene is possibly TRBD1 (6 bases). The CDR3 contains 14 residues. Germline CDR1 and CDR2: SEHNR and FQNEAQ (reference sequence). Trimming took 2 bases from V and 4 from J, leaving 9 bases between them. CDR3 DNA: TGTGCCAGCAGCTTATCGGGGGCGAATCAGCCCCAGCATTTT. It encodes CASSLSGANQPQHF.

This clonotype has at least ten counts. The chain carries TRBV6-5 and TRBJ1-1; maybe TRBD1 (6 bases). Deletions cut 0 bases from V and 2 bases from J, with 16 bases between. CDR3 length: 17 amino acids. Germline assignment: CDR1 MNHEY and CDR2 SVGAGI. In DNA, the CDR3 is TGTGCCAGCAGTTACTCCCGCGGGCAGGGGCAAAACACTGAAGCTTTCTTT. Translation: CASSYSRGQGQNTEAFF.

As concerns this clonotype: A single base separates this from a much larger clone, so it may be a read error. The chain carries TRBV20-1 and TRBJ1-3; D remains ambiguous. The CDR3 length is 11 residues. Trimming took 4 bases from V and 5 from J, leaving 6 bases between them. Germline V CDR1 and CDR2: DFQATT, SNEGSKA (reference sequence). CDR3 residues: CSANRRNTIYF. In DNA, the CDR3 is TGCAGTGCTAACAGACGAAACACCATATATTTT.

This clonotype was found many times. The J gene is TRBJ2-7, the V gene TRBV5-1; 9 positions match TRBD2. CDR3 length: 16 residues. Losses at the gene ends were 0 bases for V and 7 bases for J; bases not matched to a gene: 11. Per germline, CDR1 SGHRS and CDR2 YFSETQ. CDR3 residues: CASSLELVAGVNEQYF. Written as DNA, the CDR3 is TGCGCCAGCAGCTTGGAATTGGTAGCGGGAGTAAATGAGCAGTACTTC.

This clonotype was observed at least ten times. This chain connects TRBV5-8 to TRBJ2-5; D is possibly TRBD2 (6 bases). The CDR3 extends over 13 amino acids. Germline values: CDR1 SGHTS, CDR2 YDEGEE. V was pared by 4 bases and J by 5 bases, with 12 bases between. The CDR3 loop reads CASSILGRETQYF. For the CDR3, the DNA is TGTGCCAGCAGCATCCTAGGGAGGGAGACCCAGTACTTC.

This clonotype was detected ten times or more. This rearrangement joins TRBV6-5 to TRBJ2-1; 7 bases align to TRBD1. This CDR3 has 17 residues. Germline V gene sequence: CDR1 MNHEY, CDR2 SVGAGI. Trimming removed 2 bases from V and 0 bases from J; junction bases left unmatched: 7. DNA of the CDR3: TGTGCCAGCAGTTACAGATTCAGGGGGAGCTCCTACAATGAGCAGTTCTTC. Translated: CASSYRFRGSSYNEQFF.

This clonotype was picked up many times. The chain uses TRBV20-1 and TRBJ2-7, with a possible D match to TRBD1 (5 bases). The germline CDR1 and CDR2 sequences are DFQATT and SNEGSKA (reference sequence). This CDR3 region has 14 residues. V was pared by 2 bases and J by 3 bases, with 14 bases between. This CDR3 is CSARPTGHHYEQYF. The CDR3, as DNA: TGCAGTGCTAGACCGACCGGACACCACTACGAGCAGTACTTC.

In its sample, this clonotype was seen many times. V gene TRBV7-8 combines with J gene TRBJ1-2; TRBD1 agrees at 8 bases. The CDR3 consists of 15 residues. The J segment lost 8 bases and the V segment lost 1 base, leaving 9 bases of the junction unmatched. Germline assignment: CDR1 SGHVS and CDR2 FQNEAQ. In nucleotides, the CDR3 is TGTGCCAGCAGCTTAGGGGCAGGGGGCGGAGTGGGCTACACCTTC. Protein sequence: CASSLGAGGGVGYTF.

The sample holds many counts of this clonotype. The chain has TRBV15 and TRBJ1-3; D is uncertain. This CDR3 has 13 residues. The ends were cut back, 9 bases at V and 2 bases at J, with 11 bases in the middle. The germline CDR1 and CDR2 sequences are LNHNV and YYDKDF (reference sequence). DNA of the CDR3: TGTGCCACTGCTAGGAAGGCTGGAAACACCATATATTTT. Its protein product is CATARKAGNTIYF.

This clonotype has a count of ten or more. The chain links TRBV6-5 to TRBJ2-7; 7 nucleotides match TRBD2. V shed 5 bases and J 7 bases; nucleotides not matched to a gene: 2. The CDR3 runs to 11 residues. From germline, CDR1 is MNHEY and CDR2 SVGAGI. CDR3 sequence: CASSQGGEQYF. CDR3 nucleotides: TGTGCCAGCAGTCAGGGAGGGGAGCAGTACTTC.

This clonotype was observed many times. The V gene is TRBV15, the J gene TRBJ2-2, with D unresolved. The CDR3 is made up of 17 amino acids. V was clipped by 5 bases and J by 4 bases, with 20 bases between them. Germline assignment: CDR1 LNHNV and CDR2 YYDKDF (reference sequence). The CDR3 is CATSPPRERDLTGELFF. DNA of the CDR3: TGTGCCACCAGCCCCCCAAGGGAACGCGATCTCACCGGGGAGCTGTTTTTT.

The sample holds many counts of this clonotype. The J gene is TRBJ2-3, the V gene TRBV20-1, with TRBD1 matching over 10 bases. The CDR3 extends over 13 amino acids. J was trimmed by 6 bases and V by 6 bases; bases with no gene match: 6. Germline-derived CDR1 and CDR2 are DFQATT and SNEGSKA (reference sequence). The CDR3 DNA reads as TGCAGTGCCAGACAGGGGGCCAGGGATACGCAGTATTTT. Translated, it gives CSARQGARDTQYF.

In this sample, this clonotype turned up many times. The chain combines TRBV5-1 with TRBJ2-4; D is undetermined. Germline V gene lookup returns CDR1 SGHRS and CDR2 YFSETQ. The CDR3 has 14 amino acids. Trimming cost V 0 bases and J 2 bases, with 6 bases left between them. CDR3 DNA sequence: TGCGCCAGCAGCTTGGAGGCATCCAAAAACATTCAGTACTTC. It codes for CASSLEASKNIQYF.

This clonotype has a count of ten or more. The CDR3 region is CASTLGGDGSQPQHF. In DNA, the CDR3 is TGTGCCAGCACCCTAGGGGGGGATGGAAGTCAGCCCCAGCATTTT. The chain couples TRBV12-3 or TRBV12-4 to TRBJ1-5, with a possible D match to TRBD1 (6 bases). There are 15 residues in the CDR3. V was trimmed by 7 bases and J by 6 bases, leaving 19 bases between them.

This clonotype has ten or more counts. This chain links TRBV5-4 with TRBJ2-1; TRBD2 aligns across 10 bases. The length of the CDR3 is 17 residues. Germline V CDR1 and CDR2: SGHNT, YYREEE (reference sequence). The V segment lost 6 bases and the J segment 10 bases; nucleotides outside the gene matches: 19. The CDR3 DNA reads TGTGCCAGCACCCTAAACCTACCGGGACTAGCGCCGGGAGAGCAGTTCTTC. This codes for CASTLNLPGLAPGEQFF.

By frequency in the sample, this clonotype is medium-sized. The chain links TRBV4-2 to TRBJ1-4; 8 positions agree with TRBD1. The germline V gene encodes CDR1 LGHNA and CDR2 YNFKEQ. The V segment lost 0 bases and the J segment 8 bases; nucleotides outside the gene matches: 5. The CDR3 has 15 amino acids. CDR3 sequence (DNA): TGTGCCAGCAGCCAAGAGGGACAGGCGGAAGAAAAACTGTTTTTT. It translates to CASSQEGQAEEKLFF.

The sample holds many counts of this clonotype. The chain combines TRBV12-3 or TRBV12-4 with TRBJ1-1, with D possibly matching TRBD1 (5 bases). Trimming removed 7 bases from V and 1 base from J, with 16 bases in between. The CDR3 consists of 15 residues. This CDR3 is CASTSLGARNTEAFF. DNA for the CDR3: TGTGCCAGCACGTCTCTTGGGGCGCGGAACACTGAAGCTTTCTTT.

This clonotype was observed at least ten times. This chain connects TRBV5-1 to TRBJ2-2; tentative D call: TRBD1 (6 bases). This CDR3 contains 17 residues. The germline V gene encodes CDR1 SGHRS and CDR2 YFSETQ. Trimming pared 0 bases from V and 1 base from J, leaving 13 bases between. DNA of the CDR3: TGCGCCAGCAGCTTGGCAGTTTTGACAGGGAACACCGGGGAGCTGTTTTTT. Residues: CASSLAVLTGNTGELFF.

In this sample, this clonotype turned up many times. V is TRBV20-1 and J is TRBJ2-1; D not resolved. The CDR3 has 14 amino acids. Germline V gene lookup returns CDR1 DFQATT and CDR2 SNEGSKA (reference sequence). V was pared by 4 bases and J by 5 bases, with 15 bases between. CDR3 DNA: TGCAGTGCTACCCAGCCGGCAAGGGACAATGAGCAGTTCTTC. This gives the protein CSATQPARDNEQFF.

This clonotype was recorded many times. V usage is TRBV14 and J usage is TRBJ2-1, with TRBD2 matching 8 bases. V lost 4 bases to trimming and J lost 10 bases; unmatched junction nucleotides: 18. This CDR3 is 17 amino acids long. Germline CDR1 reads SGHDN; CDR2 reads FVKESK. CDR3 sequence (DNA): TGTGCCAGCAGCCCAGACCTGGAGCGGGGGATAAAGGGGGAGCAGTTCTTC. Its translation is CASSPDLERGIKGEQFF.

This clonotype has a count of ten or more. The chain links TRBV20-1 to TRBJ1-5; D might be TRBD1 (5 bases). This CDR3 contains 15 residues. In germline, CDR1 is DFQATT, CDR2 SNEGSKA (reference sequence). Trimming took off 0 bases at V and 7 bases at J, with 16 bases between the two ends. The CDR3 DNA sequence: TGCAGTGCTAGAGATAATGGGAGGGGCCGACAGCCCCAGCATTTT. Protein sequence: CSARDNGRGRQPQHF.

This clonotype was counted at least ten times. V is TRBV5-1 and J is TRBJ2-5, with D unresolved. Looked up from germline, CDR1 is SGHRS and CDR2 is YFSETQ. This CDR3 is 13 amino acids long. V was clipped by 4 bases and J by 4 bases, with 11 bases between them. The CDR3 loop reads CASSQTQLETQYF. CDR3 nucleotide sequence: TGCGCCAGCAGCCAGACACAGTTAGAGACCCAGTACTTC.

This clonotype has at least ten counts. This sequence joins TRBV20-1 and TRBJ1-2; D is unclear. Germline CDR1 and CDR2: DFQATT and SNEGSKA (reference sequence). V lost 6 bases and J 8 bases, leaving 13 bases between the germline ends. CDR3 size: 11 residues. The CDR3 sequence is CSALQSGGYTF. CDR3 coding DNA: TGCAGTGCCCTCCAATCCGGCGGCTACACCTTC.

This clonotype has ten or more counts. V and J are TRBV12-3 or TRBV12-4 and TRBJ2-1; TRBD2 matches 7 bases. The V segment lost 6 bases and the J segment 1 base; nucleotides outside the gene matches: 6. The CDR3 totals 15 residues. CDR3 protein: CASRSTSWSYNEQFF. The CDR3 DNA sequence: TGTGCCAGCAGGTCGACTAGCTGGTCCTACAATGAGCAGTTCTTC.